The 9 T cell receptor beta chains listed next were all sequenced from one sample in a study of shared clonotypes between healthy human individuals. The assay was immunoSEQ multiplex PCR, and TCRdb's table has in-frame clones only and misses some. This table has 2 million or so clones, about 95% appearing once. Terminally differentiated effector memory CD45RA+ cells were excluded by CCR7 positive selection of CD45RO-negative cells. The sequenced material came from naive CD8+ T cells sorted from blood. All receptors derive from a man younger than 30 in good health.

The CDR3 DNA is TGCGCCAGCAGCCAAGATTCAGTCGGTTTTAACTATGGCTACACCTTC. Translated: CASSQDSVGFNYGYTF. This chain uses TRBV4-3 with TRBJ1-2; D unresolved. V was cut by 0 bases and J by 1 base, with 12 bases left in between. Germline CDR1 and CDR2: LGHNA and YSLEER. The CDR3 consists of 16 residues.

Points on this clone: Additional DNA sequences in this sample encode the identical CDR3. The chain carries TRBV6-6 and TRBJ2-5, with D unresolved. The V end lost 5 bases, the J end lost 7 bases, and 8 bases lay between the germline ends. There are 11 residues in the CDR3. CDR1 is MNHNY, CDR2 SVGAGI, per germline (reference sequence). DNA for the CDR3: TGTGCCAGCAGTCCCCCTGGGACCCAGTACTTC. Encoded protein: CASSPPGTQYF.

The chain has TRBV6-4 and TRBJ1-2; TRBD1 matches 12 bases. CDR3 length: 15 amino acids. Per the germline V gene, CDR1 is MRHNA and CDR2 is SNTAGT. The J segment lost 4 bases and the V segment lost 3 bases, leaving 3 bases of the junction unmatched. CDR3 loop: CASSESGQGAYGYTF. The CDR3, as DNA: TGTGCCAGCAGTGAATCGGGACAGGGGGCCTATGGCTACACCTTC.

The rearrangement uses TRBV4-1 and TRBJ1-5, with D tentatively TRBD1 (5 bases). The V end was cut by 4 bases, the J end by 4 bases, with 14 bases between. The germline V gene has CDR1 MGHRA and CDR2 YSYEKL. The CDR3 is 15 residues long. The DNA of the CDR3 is TGCGCCAGCAGCCCCGGGACGGAGGGGAATCAGCCCCAGCATTTT. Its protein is CASSPGTEGNQPQHF.

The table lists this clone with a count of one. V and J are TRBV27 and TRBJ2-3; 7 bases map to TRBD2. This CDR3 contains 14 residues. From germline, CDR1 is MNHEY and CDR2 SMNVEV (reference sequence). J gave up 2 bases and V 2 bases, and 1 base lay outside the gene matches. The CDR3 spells CASSLLAVTDTQYF. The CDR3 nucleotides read TGTGCCAGCAGTTTACTAGCGGTCACAGATACGCAGTATTTT.

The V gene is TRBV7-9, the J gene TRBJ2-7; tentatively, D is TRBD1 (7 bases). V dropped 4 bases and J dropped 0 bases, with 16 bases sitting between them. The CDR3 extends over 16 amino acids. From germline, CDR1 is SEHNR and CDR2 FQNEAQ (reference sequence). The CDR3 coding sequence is TGTGCCAGCAGCTCCAAAGGACAGGAGGGCTCCTACGAGCAGTACTTC. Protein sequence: CASSSKGQEGSYEQYF.

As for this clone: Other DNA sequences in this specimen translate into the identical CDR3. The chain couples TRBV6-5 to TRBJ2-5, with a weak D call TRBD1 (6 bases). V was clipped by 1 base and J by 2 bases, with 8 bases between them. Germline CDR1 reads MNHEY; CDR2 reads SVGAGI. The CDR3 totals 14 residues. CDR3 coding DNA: TGTGCCAGCAGTTACTTACAGGGTCAAGAGACCCAGTACTTC. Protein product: CASSYLQGQETQYF.

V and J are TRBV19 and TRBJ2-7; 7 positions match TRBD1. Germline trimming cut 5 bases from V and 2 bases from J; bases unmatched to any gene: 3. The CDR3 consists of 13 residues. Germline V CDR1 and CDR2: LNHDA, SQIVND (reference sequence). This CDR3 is CASSEDRAYEQYF. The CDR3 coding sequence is TGTGCCAGTAGTGAAGACAGGGCCTACGAGCAGTACTTC. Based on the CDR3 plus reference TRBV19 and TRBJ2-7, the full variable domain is DGGITQSPKYLFRKEGQNVTLSCEQNLNHDAMYWYRQDPGQGLRLIYYSQIVNDFQKGDIAEGYSVSREKKESFPLTVTSAQKNPTAFYLCASSEDRAYEQYFGPGTRLTVT.

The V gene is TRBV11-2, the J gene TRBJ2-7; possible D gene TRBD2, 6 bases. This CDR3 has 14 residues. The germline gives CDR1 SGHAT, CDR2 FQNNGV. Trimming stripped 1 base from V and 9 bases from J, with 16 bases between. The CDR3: CASSLAGTPVGQYF. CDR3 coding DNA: TGTGCCAGCAGCTTAGCCGGGACTCCTGTCGGGCAGTACTTC.